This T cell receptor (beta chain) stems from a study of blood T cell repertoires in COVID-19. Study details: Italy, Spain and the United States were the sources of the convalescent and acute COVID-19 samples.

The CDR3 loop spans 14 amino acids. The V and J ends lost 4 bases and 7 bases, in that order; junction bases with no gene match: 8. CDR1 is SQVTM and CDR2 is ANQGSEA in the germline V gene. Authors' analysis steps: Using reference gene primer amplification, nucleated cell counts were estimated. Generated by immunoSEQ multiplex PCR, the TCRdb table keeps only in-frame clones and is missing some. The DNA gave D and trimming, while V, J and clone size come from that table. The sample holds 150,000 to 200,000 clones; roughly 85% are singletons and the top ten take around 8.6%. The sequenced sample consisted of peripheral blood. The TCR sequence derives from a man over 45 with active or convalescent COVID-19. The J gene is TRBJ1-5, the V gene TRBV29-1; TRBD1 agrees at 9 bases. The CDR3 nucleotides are TGCAGCGTTGGGTCGGGACAGGGTGGGCAGCCCCAGCATTTT. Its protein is CSVGSGQGGQPQHF.